This T cell receptor (beta chain) came from a study of blood T cells in healthy people across ages. General study results and limits: It was held that the diversity estimates obtained from one million T cells were underestimates.

The germline V gene encodes CDR1 MNHEY and CDR2 SMNVEV (reference sequence). CDR3 length: 16 amino acids. With 5 bases clipped from V and 5 bases from J, the junction kept 12 bases outside the gene matches. Caucasian, healthy and from Russia, the donors were aged between about 6 and 100. Staff drew roughly 10 milliliters of peripheral blood from each donor. Primers used in a second PCR of about 6 to 11 cycles were a sample-barcoded 5' primer and a J-beta primer mix. TCRdb reprocessed the 5' RACE reads via MiXCR and lists one record per CDR3 protein. The sample carries about 1.1 million distinct CDR3 sequences, under 40% recorded once. Comments on this clonotype: Its cognate antigen is unknown.

This TCR was sampled from a young man in good health. Sequenced: blood. V is TRBV27 and J is TRBJ1-2; TRBD1 agrees at 9 bases. Here the CDR3 DNA reads TGTGCCAGCAGTCCGCCGGACAGGGGCGTACCTTATGGCTACACCTTC. Its protein is CASSPPDRGVPYGYTF.